The clone carrying this T cell receptor beta chain was seen only a few times. This sample stems from a study of blood T cell repertoires in COVID-19. Study summary: PBMCs, B-cell-depleted T cells, or T cells provided the cDNA or gDNA that made up the material.

CDR3 length: 14 residues. From germline, CDR1 is LNHDA and CDR2 SQIVND (reference sequence). Trimming stripped 3 bases from V and 5 bases from J, with 11 bases between. Original processing methods: How many nucleated cells were present was estimated from reference gene primer amplification. Here immunoSEQ multiplex PCR was the method, and the copy in TCRdb shows in-frame clones only, minus some. V and J calls and clone size come straight from that table; D and trimming were deduced from the DNA. The table lists fewer than 400,000 clones, roughly nine tenths of them singletons. This clonotype originated in a woman in her twenties or thirties with COVID-19, enrolled during active disease. The sample was peripheral blood. This sequence joins TRBV19 and TRBJ1-5; a weak D match, TRBD1 (6 bases). This CDR3 reads CASSIPQGHQPQHF. The CDR3, as DNA: TGTGCCAGTAGTATTCCACAGGGCCATCAGCCCCAGCATTTT.